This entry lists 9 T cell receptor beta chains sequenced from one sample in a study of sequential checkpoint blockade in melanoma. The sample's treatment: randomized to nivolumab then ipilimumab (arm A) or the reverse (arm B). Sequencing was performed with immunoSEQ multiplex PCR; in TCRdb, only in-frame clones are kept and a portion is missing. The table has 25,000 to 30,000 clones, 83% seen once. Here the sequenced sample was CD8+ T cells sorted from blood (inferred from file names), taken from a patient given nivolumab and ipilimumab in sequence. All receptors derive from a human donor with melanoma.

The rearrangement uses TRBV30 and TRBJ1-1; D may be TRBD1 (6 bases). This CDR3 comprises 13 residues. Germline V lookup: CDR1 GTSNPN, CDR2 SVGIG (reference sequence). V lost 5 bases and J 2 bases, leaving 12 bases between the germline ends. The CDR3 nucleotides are TGTGCCTGGCGCCCGACAGGAAACACTGAAGCTTTCTTT. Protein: CAWRPTGNTEAFF. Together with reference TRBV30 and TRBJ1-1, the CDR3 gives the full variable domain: SQTIHQWPATLVQPVGSPLSLECTVEGTSNPNLYWYRQAAGRGLQLLFYSVGIGQISSEVPQNLSASRPQDRQFILSSKKLLLSDSGFYLCAWRPTGNTEAFFGQGTRLTVV.

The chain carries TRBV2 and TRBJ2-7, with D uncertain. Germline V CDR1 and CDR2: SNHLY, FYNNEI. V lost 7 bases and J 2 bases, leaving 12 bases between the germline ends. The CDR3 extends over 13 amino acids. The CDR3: CASMEAATYEQYF. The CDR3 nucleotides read TGTGCCAGCATGGAAGCAGCGACCTACGAGCAGTACTTC.

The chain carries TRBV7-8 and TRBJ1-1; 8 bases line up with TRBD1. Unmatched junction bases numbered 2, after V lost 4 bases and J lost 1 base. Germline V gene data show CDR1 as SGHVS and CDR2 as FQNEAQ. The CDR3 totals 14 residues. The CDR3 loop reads CASSSQGGNTEAFF. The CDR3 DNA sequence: TGTGCCAGCAGCTCACAGGGGGGGAACACTGAAGCTTTCTTT.

The CDR3 protein is CASKTPALSYNEQFF. The DNA for the CDR3 is TGTGCCAGCAAAACCCCCGCTCTGAGCTACAATGAGCAGTTCTTC. This chain uses TRBV27 with TRBJ2-1; D is unresolved. The CDR3 has 15 residues. The V end lost 7 bases, the J end lost 3 bases, and 16 bases lay between the germline ends. Germline V gives CDR1 MNHEY, CDR2 SMNVEV (reference sequence).

The CDR3 DNA reads as TGTGCCCTGGGGAGAGGAACTGAAGCTTTCTTT. It specifies CALGRGTEAFF. The genes are TRBV19 and TRBJ1-1; D not resolved. Germline V gene sequence: CDR1 LNHDA, CDR2 SQIVND (reference sequence). This CDR3 spans 11 amino acids. Deletions cut 11 bases from V and 5 bases from J, with 12 bases between.

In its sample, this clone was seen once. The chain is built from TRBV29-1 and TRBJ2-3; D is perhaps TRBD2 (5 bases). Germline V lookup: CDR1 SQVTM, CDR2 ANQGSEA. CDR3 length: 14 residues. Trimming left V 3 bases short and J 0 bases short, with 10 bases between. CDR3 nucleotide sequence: TGCAGCGTTGAGGGCGGGCTAAGCACAGATACGCAGTATTTT. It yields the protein CSVEGGLSTDTQYF.

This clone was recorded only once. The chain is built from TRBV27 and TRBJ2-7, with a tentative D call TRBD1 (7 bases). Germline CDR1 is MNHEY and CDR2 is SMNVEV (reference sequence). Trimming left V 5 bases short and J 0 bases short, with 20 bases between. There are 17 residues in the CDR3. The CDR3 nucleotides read TGTGCCAGCAGTCTGGCGGCGGGACAGCCCCTCTCCTACGAGCAGTACTTC. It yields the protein CASSLAAGQPLSYEQYF.

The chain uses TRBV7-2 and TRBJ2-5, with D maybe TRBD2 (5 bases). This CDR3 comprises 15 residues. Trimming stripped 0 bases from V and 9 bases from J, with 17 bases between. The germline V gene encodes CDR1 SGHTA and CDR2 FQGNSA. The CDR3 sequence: CASSLAAATRFPQYF. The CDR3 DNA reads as TGTGCCAGCAGCTTAGCGGCGGCCACTAGGTTCCCCCAGTACTTC.

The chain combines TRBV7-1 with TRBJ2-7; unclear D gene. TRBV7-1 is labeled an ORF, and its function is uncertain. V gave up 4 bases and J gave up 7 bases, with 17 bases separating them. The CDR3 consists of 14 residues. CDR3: CASSLSSPVGEQYF. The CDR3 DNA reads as TGTGCCAGCAGCTTATCTAGTCCGGTCGGAGAGCAGTACTTC.